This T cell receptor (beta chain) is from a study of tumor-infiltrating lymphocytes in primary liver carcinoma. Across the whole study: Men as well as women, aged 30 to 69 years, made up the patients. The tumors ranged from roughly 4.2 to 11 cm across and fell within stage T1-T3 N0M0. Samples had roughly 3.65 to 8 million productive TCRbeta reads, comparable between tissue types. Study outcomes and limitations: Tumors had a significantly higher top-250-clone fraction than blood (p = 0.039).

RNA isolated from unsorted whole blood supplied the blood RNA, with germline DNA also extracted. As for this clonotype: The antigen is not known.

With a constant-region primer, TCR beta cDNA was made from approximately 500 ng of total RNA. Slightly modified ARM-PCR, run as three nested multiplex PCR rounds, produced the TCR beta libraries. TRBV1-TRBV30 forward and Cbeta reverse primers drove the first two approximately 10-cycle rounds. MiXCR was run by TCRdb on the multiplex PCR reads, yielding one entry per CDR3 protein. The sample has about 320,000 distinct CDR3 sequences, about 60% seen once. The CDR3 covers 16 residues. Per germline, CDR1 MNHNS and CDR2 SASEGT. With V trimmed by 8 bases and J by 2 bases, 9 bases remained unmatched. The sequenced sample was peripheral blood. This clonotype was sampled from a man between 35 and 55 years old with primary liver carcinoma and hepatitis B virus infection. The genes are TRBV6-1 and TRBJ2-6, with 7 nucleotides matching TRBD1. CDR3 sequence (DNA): TGTGCCAGCTCCGAACAGGGGTTAGCTGGGGCCAACGTCCTGACTTTC. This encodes CASSEQGLAGANVLTF.